These T cell receptor beta chains were read from a single sample in a study of tumor and adjacent non-tumor tissue in lung cancer. Using its own MiXCR run on the multiplex PCR reads, TCRdb lists one record per CDR3 protein. The repertoire holds approximately 75,000 distinct CDR3 sequences, 60% to 80% seen once, with approximately 12% in the top ten. The sequencing input was lung tumor tissue. The receptors shown here come from a woman in her fifties or sixties with non-small cell lung cancer. The CDR3 runs from the conserved cysteine through the conserved F or W. The order of the fields is V gene, clone size, J gene, D gene, CDR3 DNA, CDR3 protein. D genes are given only for firm matches. A row's size may be missing; if present it is once, few, many or a size class.

v_call: TRBV6-4
clone_size: many
j_call: TRBJ2-2
d_call: .
cdr3_nt: TGTGCCAGCAGTGAAGTGGACGGGGAGCTGTTTTTT
cdr3_aa: CASSEVDGELFF

v_call: TRBV20-1
clone_size: .
j_call: TRBJ2-7
d_call: .
cdr3_nt: TGCAGTGCTAGTTTCCCCTGGCGAACAGGGAACTACGAGCAGTACTTC
cdr3_aa: CSASFPWRTGNYEQYF

v_call: TRBV29-1
clone_size: .
j_call: TRBJ2-7
d_call: TRBD1
cdr3_nt: TGCAGCGTCTCCCGGGACAGCGGGCAGTACTTC
cdr3_aa: CSVSRDSGQYF

v_call: TRBV29-1
clone_size: .
j_call: TRBJ2-1
d_call: .
cdr3_nt: TGCGGCTGCGATGGGGCAGGCCTATATAATGAGCAGTTCTTT
cdr3_aa: CGCDGAGLYNEQFF

v_call: TRBV29-1
clone_size: many
j_call: TRBJ2-1
d_call: .
cdr3_nt: TGCAGCGTTGAACTACATTACAATGAGCAGTTCTTC
cdr3_aa: CSVELHYNEQFF

v_call: TRBV20-1
clone_size: .
j_call: TRBJ2-3
d_call: TRBD2
cdr3_nt: TGCAGTGCTCCATTGGGGGGGAGGGAGGTCACAGATACGCAGTATTTT
cdr3_aa: CSAPLGGREVTDTQYF

v_call: TRBV28
clone_size: many
j_call: TRBJ2-1
d_call: .
cdr3_nt: TGTGCCAGCAGCACCCGGCGGTTCTTC
cdr3_aa: CASSTRRFF

v_call: TRBV29-1
clone_size: .
j_call: TRBJ2-1
d_call: TRBD2
cdr3_nt: TGCAGCGTTGATGGGAAGCGGGAGAGTCCCTACAATGAGCAGTTCTTC
cdr3_aa: CSVDGKRESPYNEQFF

v_call: TRBV29-1
clone_size: many
j_call: TRBJ2-1
d_call: TRBD2
cdr3_nt: TGCAGCACGCTGGAGGGACTAGCGGGTTATGAGCAGTTCTTC
cdr3_aa: CSTLEGLAGYEQFF

v_call: TRBV5-6
clone_size: .
j_call: TRBJ2-1
d_call: .
cdr3_nt: TGTGCCGGCAGCTTGGCTAGCAATGAGCAATTCTTC
cdr3_aa: CAGSLASNEQFF

v_call: TRBV6-6
clone_size: .
j_call: TRBJ2-7
d_call: TRBD2
cdr3_nt: TGTGCCAGCAGTCCTCAGCGGGATTGGAACGAGCAGTACTTC
cdr3_aa: CASSPQRDWNEQYF

v_call: TRBV29-1
clone_size: .
j_call: TRBJ2-7
d_call: .
cdr3_nt: .
cdr3_aa: CSVAAGTSGRGEQYF

v_call: TRBV5-1
clone_size: .
j_call: TRBJ2-7
d_call: .
cdr3_nt: TGCGCCAGCAGCTTGCCTAGGGATCCCTCCGAGCAGTACTTC
cdr3_aa: CASSLPRDPSEQYF

v_call: TRBV6-5
clone_size: .
j_call: TRBJ1-4
d_call: TRBD1
cdr3_nt: TGTGTCAGCACCGCAGGGGGCACTAATGAAAAACTGTTTTTT
cdr3_aa: CVSTAGGTNEKLFF

v_call: TRBV28
clone_size: many
j_call: TRBJ2-7
d_call: .
cdr3_nt: TGTGCCAGCAGTCCCACATGGGGAGGGGGATACGAGCAGTACTTC
cdr3_aa: CASSPTWGGGYEQYF

v_call: TRBV28
clone_size: .
j_call: TRBJ2-4
d_call: TRBD2
cdr3_nt: TGTGCTAGCAGTTCGACTAGCAGGAGGTTTGGAAACATTCAGTACTTC
cdr3_aa: CASSSTSRRFGNIQYF

v_call: TRBV29-1
clone_size: .
j_call: TRBJ2-1
d_call: .
cdr3_nt: TGTAGCGTTACCAGGGAGACGGTCTCTTACAATGAGCAGTTCTTC
cdr3_aa: CSVTRETVSYNEQFF

v_call: TRBV4-1
clone_size: .
j_call: TRBJ2-5
d_call: TRBD1
cdr3_nt: TGCGCCAGCAGCCAAATACAGGGGCTGGGGGAGACCCAACACTTC
cdr3_aa: CASSQIQGLGETQHF

v_call: TRBV20-1
clone_size: many
j_call: TRBJ2-5
d_call: .
cdr3_nt: TGCAGTGCTAGTACCTGGGGTGAGACCCAGTACTTC
cdr3_aa: CSASTWGETQYF

v_call: TRBV4-1
clone_size: .
j_call: TRBJ2-3
d_call: TRBD2
cdr3_nt: TGCGCCAGTAGCCAAGATCCCAGGACTAGCGTGAAAGATACGCAGTATTTT
cdr3_aa: CASSQDPRTSVKDTQYF

v_call: TRBV28
clone_size: .
j_call: TRBJ2-7
d_call: TRBD1
cdr3_nt: TGTGTCAGCAGTTTCTCCGGACAGGGCTACGAGCAGTACTTC
cdr3_aa: CVSSFSGQGYEQYF

v_call: TRBV12-3/TRBV12-4
clone_size: .
j_call: TRBJ2-3
d_call: .
cdr3_nt: TGTGTCAGCAGTATCAGACAGGATCCAGATACGCAGTATTTT
cdr3_aa: CVSSIRQDPDTQYF

v_call: TRBV6-2/TRBV6-3
clone_size: .
j_call: TRBJ2-1
d_call: TRBD2
cdr3_nt: TGTGCCAGTGGTCCCGGACTAGCGGGTCTAAATGAGCAGTTCTTC
cdr3_aa: CASGPGLAGLNEQFF

v_call: TRBV6-2/TRBV6-3
clone_size: .
j_call: TRBJ2-1
d_call: .
cdr3_nt: TGTGCTAGCAGTTACCTAACAGAGTTTTGGGCCCCCTGTACCCTCTACAATGAGCAGTTCTTC
cdr3_aa: CASSYLTEFWAPCTLYNEQFF

v_call: TRBV28
clone_size: .
j_call: TRBJ2-3
d_call: TRBD2
cdr3_nt: TGTGCCAGTAGACTTTGGGCGGGAGGATCCGCAGATACGCAGTATTTT
cdr3_aa: CASRLWAGGSADTQYF

v_call: TRBV30
clone_size: .
j_call: TRBJ1-2
d_call: .
cdr3_nt: TGTGTCTGGTCGACAGATCTTAACTATGGCTACAGCTTC
cdr3_aa: CVWSTDLNYGYSF

v_call: TRBV6-6
clone_size: .
j_call: TRBJ2-2
d_call: TRBD1
cdr3_nt: TGTGCCAGTAGACGTGGGACAGACACCGGGGAGCTGTTTTTT
cdr3_aa: CASRRGTDTGELFF

v_call: TRBV12-3/TRBV12-4
clone_size: .
j_call: TRBJ2-7
d_call: .
cdr3_nt: TGTGCTGGCTATTTTGGGAGGACCTACGAGCAGTACTTC
cdr3_aa: CAGYFGRTYEQYF

v_call: TRBV30
clone_size: .
j_call: TRBJ2-2
d_call: .
cdr3_nt: TGTGCTCGGACTATAAGGGGGAACGGGGAGCTGTTTTTT
cdr3_aa: CARTIRGNGELFF

v_call: TRBV4-2
clone_size: .
j_call: TRBJ2-7
d_call: TRBD2
cdr3_nt: TGTGTCAGCAGCCAAGGGAGCGGGAGTTCCCACGAGCAGTACTTC
cdr3_aa: CVSSQGSGSSHEQYF

v_call: TRBV14
clone_size: .
j_call: TRBJ2-7
d_call: .
cdr3_nt: TGTGCCAGCAGCCAAATTAAGGTTCTCTACAATGAGCAGTACTTC
cdr3_aa: CASSQIKVLYNEQYF

v_call: TRBV6-5
clone_size: .
j_call: TRBJ2-1
d_call: TRBD2
cdr3_nt: TGTACCAGCACCAAGGGGGCTAGCGGGAGCCGAGACGATGAGCAGTTCTTC
cdr3_aa: CTSTKGASGSRDDEQFF

v_call: TRBV6-6
clone_size: once
j_call: TRBJ1-3
d_call: .
cdr3_nt: TGTGCCAGTATTGAACAGTCCCCTGGAAACACCATATATTTT
cdr3_aa: CASIEQSPGNTIYF

v_call: TRBV7-8
clone_size: many
j_call: TRBJ2-7
d_call: .
cdr3_nt: TGTGCCAGCAGCCAACCCCGCAGGGCGGAGGTTTATCAGCAGTACTTC
cdr3_aa: CASSQPRRAEVYQQYF

v_call: TRBV28
clone_size: .
j_call: TRBJ2-7
d_call: .
cdr3_nt: TGTGCCAGTAGTTTAGCTGGACATGGTGGACCCTACGAGCAGTACTTC
cdr3_aa: CASSLAGHGGPYEQYF

v_call: TRBV29-1
clone_size: .
j_call: TRBJ2-1
d_call: TRBD1
cdr3_nt: TGCAGTGTTTCGGGACAGGAGTACAATGAGCAGTTCTTC
cdr3_aa: CSVSGQEYNEQFF

v_call: TRBV5-6
clone_size: .
j_call: TRBJ2-5
d_call: .
cdr3_nt: TGTGACAGCATCTTCAACCGAAACCTCCAAGAGACCCAGTACTTT
cdr3_aa: CDSIFNRNLQETQYF

v_call: TRBV7-8
clone_size: many
j_call: TRBJ2-7
d_call: .
cdr3_nt: TGTGCCAGCAGCTTAGCGGGGGCCCTCTACGAGCAGTACTTC
cdr3_aa: CASSLAGALYEQYF

v_call: TRBV11-2
clone_size: few
j_call: TRBJ2-1
d_call: .
cdr3_nt: TGTGCCAGCAGCTATGGCAATGCCGACAATGGGCAGTTCTTC
cdr3_aa: CASSYGNADNGQFF

v_call: TRBV4-1
clone_size: .
j_call: TRBJ1-1
d_call: .
cdr3_nt: TGCGCCAGCTCCCGGAACATAGGGAACACTGAATCTTTCTTT
cdr3_aa: CASSRNIGNTESFF

v_call: TRBV6-5
clone_size: .
j_call: TRBJ2-7
d_call: .
cdr3_nt: TGTGTCAGCGGTTACGGGTACGAGCAGTACTTC
cdr3_aa: CVSGYGYEQYF

v_call: TRBV12-3/TRBV12-4
clone_size: many
j_call: TRBJ1-1
d_call: TRBD1
cdr3_nt: TGTGCCAGCAGGGGGACAGGGCCAACTTTCTTT
cdr3_aa: CASRGTGPTFF

v_call: TRBV10-3
clone_size: many
j_call: TRBJ2-5
d_call: TRBD2
cdr3_nt: TGTGCCATCAGGGAAGGTAGCGGGACCCAAGAGACCCAGTACTTC
cdr3_aa: CAIREGSGTQETQYF

v_call: TRBV6-6
clone_size: many
j_call: TRBJ1-4
d_call: .
cdr3_nt: TGTGCCAGCAGTTACGACGGGGTAGGGGGAAAACTGTTTTTT
cdr3_aa: CASSYDGVGGKLFF

v_call: TRBV24-1
clone_size: .
j_call: TRBJ2-1
d_call: TRBD2
cdr3_nt: TGTGCCACCGGTGGATTCCGGGGTCTGCCGGGGAGGGAGTACAATGAGCAGTTCTTC
cdr3_aa: CATGGFRGLPGREYNEQFF

v_call: TRBV5-1
clone_size: .
j_call: TRBJ2-1
d_call: .
cdr3_nt: TGCGCCAGCAGCTTCCTTACCTGGAGGCTCAATGAGCAGTTCTTC
cdr3_aa: CASSFLTWRLNEQFF

v_call: TRBV2
clone_size: .
j_call: TRBJ1-2
d_call: .
cdr3_nt: TGTGCCAGCAGCGAGGGCCTTGGGGGAAGCTACACCTTC
cdr3_aa: CASSEGLGGSYTF

v_call: TRBV27
clone_size: .
j_call: TRBJ2-5
d_call: .
cdr3_nt: TGTGCCAGCAGTTTCGCGGCCCAAGAGACCCAGTACTTC
cdr3_aa: CASSFAAQETQYF

v_call: TRBV10-2
clone_size: .
j_call: TRBJ2-7
d_call: .
cdr3_nt: TGCGCCAGCGGTGAATCAGGTAACTTTTACGAGCAGTACTTC
cdr3_aa: CASGESGNFYEQYF

v_call: TRBV7-8
clone_size: .
j_call: TRBJ2-3
d_call: .
cdr3_nt: TGTGTCAGCAGTCAAACCTTAGGTGTGTCGTTAACTACGCAGTATTTT
cdr3_aa: CVSSQTLGVSLTTQYF

v_call: TRBV20-1
clone_size: many
j_call: TRBJ1-2
d_call: .
cdr3_nt: TGCAGTGCTGACAGCCGGCTTTTTAACTATGGCTACACCTTC
cdr3_aa: CSADSRLFNYGYTF

v_call: TRBV28
clone_size: .
j_call: TRBJ1-1
d_call: .
cdr3_nt: TGTGCCAGCAGTTGCGCTATGGAAGGGAACACTGTAGCTTTCTTT
cdr3_aa: CASSCAMEGNTVAFF

v_call: TRBV5-4
clone_size: .
j_call: TRBJ2-7
d_call: .
cdr3_nt: TGTGTCAGCAGCTTCGGCCAAGGTAATGGCGAGCAGTACTTC
cdr3_aa: CVSSFGQGNGEQYF

v_call: TRBV11-2
clone_size: .
j_call: TRBJ2-7
d_call: .
cdr3_nt: TGTGCGAGCAGCCCTCGATACGCCTACGAGCAGTACTTC
cdr3_aa: CASSPRYAYEQYF

v_call: TRBV5-1
clone_size: .
j_call: TRBJ2-2
d_call: TRBD2
cdr3_nt: TGCGCCAGCGGCTATAGCCTCGGGACTAACGGCACCGGGGAGCTGTTTTTT
cdr3_aa: CASGYSLGTNGTGELFF

v_call: TRBV6-6
clone_size: .
j_call: TRBJ2-3
d_call: .
cdr3_nt: TGTGTCAGCAGTGCACAGGGACACATAGATACGCAGTATTTT
cdr3_aa: CVSSAQGHIDTQYF

v_call: TRBV11-2
clone_size: few
j_call: TRBJ2-1
d_call: TRBD2
cdr3_nt: TGTGCCAGCAGTTTAGAAGCTAGCGGAAGGACTGAGCAGTTCTTC
cdr3_aa: CASSLEASGRTEQFF